This entry concerns a single T cell receptor (beta chain). Its antigen is currently not known. Base qualities were left out, and no much larger clone turns up one base away. Other nucleotide sequences from this sample produce the same CDR3. What the time point label conveys for this sample: about 28 days (+/-7) after the second vaccine dose. Because spike-specific TCR depth and breadth did not differ between the two schedules, AZD1222 recipients who got a second dose at roughly 4 weeks were pooled with those who got a second dose at roughly 12 weeks. Samples from vaccinated people were obtained from the UK trials COV001 and COV002, which included a single-blind randomized controlled phase 2/3 trial of AZD1222 (ChAdOx1 nCoV-19) in healthy adults. For TCRbeta chain sequencing, PBMC samples were collected from trial participants at day 0 and at day 28 after the second dose. The data were taken from a study of T cell responses to AZD1222 COVID-19 vaccine (dated by TCRdb to 2020 to 2022). Some background on the complete study: TCR sequencing was performed for about 250 trial participants, of whom around 210 were given two doses of AZD1222 and around 25 were given two doses of MenACWY control vaccine. Enrollment into the trials was organized by age into subgroups of 18-55, 56-69 and 70-plus years, and those subgroups contained 148, 28 and 57 TCR-sequenced participants, respectively.

Taken from cysteine to phenylalanine, the CDR3 has 14 residues. The only DNA kept is the CDR3, 42 bases in frame from the first base. Taken from the germline V gene (reference sequence), the CDR1 and CDR2 loops are LGHDT and YNNKEL. V was cut back by 3 bases and J by 1 base, leaving a gap of 4 bases between them. Results the study describes overall, beyond this receptor: Epitopes outside the regions mutated in the B.1.351 and B.1.1.7 variants were reportedly recognized by nearly half of the unique spike-specific TCRs. The 56-69-year group was small, and its depth increase did not reach significance, likely because of low power. The whole spike protein was spanned by vaccine-associated CD4 TCRs, and dominant responses were seen in regions 160-218 and 743-854. Because no samples from the day 14 peak response were available, repertoires could be characterized only after the peak T cell response. Participants were mostly white British, with more females than males. The authors suggested clonal diversity may have been underestimated. After two AZD1222 doses, spike-specific TCR breadth and depth were significantly higher than at day 0 and than in MenACWY recipients. Conclusions about previously exposed vaccinees were limited because only six or seven AZD1222 recipients were SARS-CoV-2 seropositive at baseline.

The CDR3 regions of human TCRbeta chains were analyzed by immunosequencing. The authors' analysis ran thus. TCRs in the repertoires were compared against a reference library of SARS-CoV-2-specific TCRs that had been generated with the MIRA antigen-specificity platform. Breadth was defined as the fraction of unique TCRs that were SARS-CoV-2-associated. Depth was defined as the fraction of total T cells that were SARS-CoV-2-associated. Each spike-specific TCR was assigned to its reactive spike region and to a CD4 or CD8 class using the MIRA data. Log10-transformed breadth and depth values were compared by one-way ANOVA with Sidak's multiple comparisons tests. In its TCRdb copy, this immuneACCESS table keeps in-frame sequences only and misses some clones. Where compared with another copy, unresolved V genes explain less than half of these, and the others have no known cause. V, J and clone size were drawn from that table, and D and trimming were deduced from the DNA. Across this sample there are approximately 110,000 clones, with 80% to 90% seen only once. Together, the top ten hold 4% to 5.5% of the sample.

This receptor was identified in an adult who received the AZD1222 COVID-19 vaccine. The sample here was peripheral blood, taken 28 days after the second AZD1222 dose. The V and J segments used are TRBV3-1 (or the pseudogene TRBV3-2) and TRBJ1-6, with the D gene too uncertain to name. The nucleotide sequence reads as follows: TGTGCCAGCAGCCAGGGGTCCTATAATTCACCCCTCCACTTT. Translated, this is CASSQGSYNSPLHF.